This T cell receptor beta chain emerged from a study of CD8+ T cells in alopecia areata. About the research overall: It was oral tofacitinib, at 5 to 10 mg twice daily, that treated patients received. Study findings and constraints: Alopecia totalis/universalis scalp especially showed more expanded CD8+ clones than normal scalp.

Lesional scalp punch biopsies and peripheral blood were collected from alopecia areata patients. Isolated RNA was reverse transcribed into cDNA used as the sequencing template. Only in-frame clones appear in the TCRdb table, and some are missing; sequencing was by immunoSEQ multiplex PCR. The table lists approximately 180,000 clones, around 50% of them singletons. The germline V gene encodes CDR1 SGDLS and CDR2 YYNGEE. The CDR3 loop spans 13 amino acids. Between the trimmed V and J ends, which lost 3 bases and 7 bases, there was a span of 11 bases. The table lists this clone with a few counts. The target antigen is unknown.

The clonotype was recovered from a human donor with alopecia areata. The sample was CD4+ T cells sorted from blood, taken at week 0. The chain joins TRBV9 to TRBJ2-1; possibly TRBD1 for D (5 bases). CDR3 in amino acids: CASSGSRENEQFF. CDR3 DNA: TGTGCCAGCAGCGGGAGCAGGGAAAATGAGCAGTTCTTC.